Presented here are 25 T cell receptor beta chains from one specimen sequenced in a study of OX40 agonist ivuxolimab in advanced cancers. The data were produced by immunoSEQ multiplex PCR, yet TCRdb's version contains in-frame clones alone and is incomplete. The table includes tens of thousands of clones, 75% to 90% detected once. This specimen consisted of CD4+ or CD8+ T cells sorted from blood, obtained in a trial of the OX40 agonist ivuxolimab. Receptors were obtained from an adult with an advanced solid tumor such as melanoma, head and neck, liver or kidney cancer.

The chain is built from TRBV7-8 and TRBJ1-1, with D possibly being TRBD1 (6 bases). Trimming removed 5 bases at V and 11 bases at J, with 18 bases between. CDR1 and CDR2 from the germline V gene are SGHVS and FQNEAQ. The CDR3 has 13 residues. The CDR3 spells CASSLPPGTMAFF. The CDR3 nucleotides are TGTGCCAGCAGCCTTCCCCCCGGGACAATGGCTTTCTTT.

This chain links TRBV19 with TRBJ2-1; 9 nucleotides align to TRBD2. This CDR3 has 15 residues. The V segment lost 3 bases and the J segment 9 bases; nucleotides outside the gene matches: 9. Germline V gene data show CDR1 as LNHDA and CDR2 as SQIVND (reference sequence). This CDR3 is CASSIWRGGPSEQFF. The CDR3 DNA sequence: TGTGCCAGTAGTATTTGGCGGGGGGGTCCTAGTGAGCAGTTCTTC.

The chain has TRBV14 and TRBJ1-5, with D unclear. CDR1 and CDR2 from the germline V gene are SGHDN and FVKESK. The CDR3 extends over 17 amino acids. V was cut by 0 bases and J by 0 bases, with 12 bases left in between. CDR3 coding DNA: TGTGCCAGCAGCCAAGATAATACCCCATATAGCAATCAGCCCCAGCATTTT. Amino acid sequence: CASSQDNTPYSNQPQHF. Looking up the rest from reference TRBV14 and TRBJ1-5 gives the full variable domain: EAGVTQFPSHSVIEKGQTVTLRCDPISGHDNLYWYRRVMGKEIKFLLHFVKESKQDESGMPNNRFLAERTGGTYSTLKVQPAELEDSGVYFCASSQDNTPYSNQPQHFGDGTRLSIL.

V usage is TRBV19 and J usage is TRBJ2-3, with D tentatively TRBD2 (6 bases). Trimming removed 6 bases from V and 1 base from J, with 11 bases in between. Germline-derived CDR1 and CDR2 are LNHDA and SQIVND (reference sequence). This CDR3 contains 14 residues. The CDR3 spells CASSPGGGTDTQYF. The CDR3 DNA is TGTGCCAGTAGCCCCGGGGGTGGCACAGATACGCAGTATTTT.

The chain employs TRBV2 and TRBJ1-6, with D perhaps TRBD1 (5 bases). CDR1 and CDR2 from the germline V gene are SNHLY and FYNNEI. Trimming removed 5 bases at V and 7 bases at J, with 15 bases between. The CDR3 is 15 amino acids. CDR3 residues: CASSTGGGFNSPLHF. CDR3 nucleotide sequence: TGTGCCAGCAGTACTGGGGGGGGTTTCAATTCACCCCTCCACTTT.

J is TRBJ2-7 and V is TRBV9; no definite D call. The V gene lost 0 bases and the J gene lost 3 bases, with 13 bases spanning the gap. The CDR3 runs to 15 residues. Germline CDR1 SGDLS, CDR2 YYNGEE. CDR3 loop: CASSVVTANLYEQYF. The CDR3 DNA follows: TGTGCCAGCAGCGTAGTTACAGCCAACCTCTACGAGCAGTACTTC.

This chain joins TRBV14 and TRBJ1-6; no definite D call. The CDR3 loop spans 14 amino acids. CDR1 is SGHDN, CDR2 FVKESK, per germline. V was cut by 0 bases and J by 14 bases, with 14 bases left in between. The DNA of the CDR3 is TGTGCCAGCAGCCAAGATGTAATCCCGGAGGCCCTCCACTTT. Encoded protein: CASSQDVIPEALHF.

This clone has just one count. The chain joins TRBV11-2 to TRBJ2-7, with D possibly matching TRBD2 (6 bases). The germline V gene encodes CDR1 SGHAT and CDR2 FQNNGV. The CDR3 consists of 14 residues. V lost 0 bases to trimming and J lost 7 bases, with 13 bases between them. CDR3 amino acids: CASSLDGRAGEQYF. In DNA, the CDR3 is TGTGCCAGCAGCTTAGATGGAAGGGCGGGGGAGCAGTACTTC.

The chain uses TRBV5-4 and TRBJ2-5; D is ambiguous. Germline V gene sequence: CDR1 SGHNT, CDR2 YYREEE (reference sequence). The CDR3 has 13 amino acids. V gave up 0 bases and J gave up 5 bases, with 8 bases separating them. CDR3 DNA: TGTGCCAGCAGCTTGGGGGCGAGGGAGACCCAGTACTTC. Translating it yields CASSLGARETQYF.

With respect to this clone: One end of the junction fails to match germline, which may point to a read error. The rearrangement links TRBV7-9 to TRBJ1-1; D may be TRBD1 (6 bases). The CDR3 contains 16 residues. CDR1 and CDR2 (germline): SEHNR, FQNEAQ (reference sequence). The CDR3: CASSLARQARNAEAFF. CDR3 sequence (DNA): TGTGCCAGCAGCTTAGCAAGACAGGCTAGGAACGCTGAAGCTTTCTTT. Full variable domain (rest looked up from reference TRBV7-9 and TRBJ1-1): DTGVSQNPRHKITKRGQNVTFRCDPISEHNRLYWYRQTLGQGPEFLTYFQNEAQLEKSRLLSDRFSAERPKGSFSTLEIQRTEQGDSAMYLCASSLARQARNAEAFFGQGTRLTVV.

The chain employs TRBV5-1 and TRBJ2-2; no clear D. V was pared by 5 bases and J by 3 bases, with 11 bases between. Germline V gene sequence: CDR1 SGHRS, CDR2 YFSETQ. The CDR3 consists of 14 residues. The CDR3 sequence: CASRTDGDTGELFF. CDR3 coding DNA: TGCGCCAGCAGAACCGACGGTGACACCGGGGAGCTGTTTTTT.

This chain uses TRBV5-1 with TRBJ2-3; D unclear. The germline V gene encodes CDR1 SGHRS and CDR2 YFSETQ. The CDR3 totals 12 residues. V lost 4 bases, J lost 2 bases, and 5 bases lay in between. CDR3 loop: CASSPNTDTQYF. In DNA, the CDR3 is TGCGCCAGCAGCCCGAACACAGATACGCAGTATTTT.

This clone has just a few counts. The gene calls are TRBV7-6 and TRBJ1-2; TRBD1 matches 7 bases. Per the germline V gene, CDR1 is SGHVS and CDR2 is FNYEAQ. The CDR3 spans 15 residues. The V and J ends lost 5 bases and 4 bases, in that order; junction bases with no gene match: 10. The CDR3: CASSLVGGQPYGYTF. The CDR3 bases are TGTGCCAGCAGCCTGGTGGGGGGACAGCCCTATGGCTACACCTTC.

This clone was observed once. The rearrangement joins TRBV19 to TRBJ1-5, with TRBD1 as a possible D gene (5 bases). There are 13 residues in the CDR3. Germline V gives CDR1 LNHDA, CDR2 SQIVND (reference sequence). The V end lost 10 bases, the J end lost 5 bases, and 15 bases lay between the germline ends. Here the CDR3 DNA reads TGTGCCATAGGGAGGACGGGGGATCAGCCCCAGCATTTT. Translating it yields CAIGRTGDQPQHF.

CDR3 sequence reads: CASSPDGATNEKLFF. CDR3 sequence (DNA): TGTGCCAGCAGCCCGGACGGCGCAACTAATGAAAAACTGTTTTTT. This chain uses TRBV4-2 with TRBJ1-4; no reliable D call. Germline V gene data show CDR1 as LGHNA and CDR2 as YNFKEQ. CDR3 length equals 15 residues. V lost 4 bases, J lost 0 bases, and 9 bases lay in between.

This chain links TRBV29-1 with TRBJ2-3, with TRBD1 identical over 8 bases. V dropped 4 bases and J dropped 4; count of bases not matched to a gene: 4. Germline V CDR1 and CDR2: SQVTM, ANQGSEA. The CDR3 is 13 residues long. CDR3 sequence: CSVASTGADTQYF. The CDR3 DNA reads as TGCAGCGTTGCCTCGACAGGGGCAGATACGCAGTATTTT.

CDR3 in DNA: TGTGCCAGCAGTTACTCCGGCCAGGGGGTCACCGGGGAGCTGTTTTTT. Translated: CASSYSGQGVTGELFF. The V and J genes are TRBV6-5 and TRBJ2-2, with 7 bases that match TRBD1. Germline V gene data show CDR1 as MNHEY and CDR2 as SVGAGI. The CDR3 covers 16 residues. The junction had 5 bases not matched to a gene; V was cut back by 0 bases and J by 4 bases.

The rearrangement uses TRBV19 and TRBJ1-5; D is uncertain. Per the germline V gene, CDR1 is LNHDA and CDR2 is SQIVND (reference sequence). There are 15 residues in the CDR3. The V end lost 7 bases, the J end lost 0 bases, and 13 bases lay between the germline ends. The CDR3 spells CASTDGPYSNQPQHF. In DNA form, the CDR3 reads TGTGCCAGTACCGACGGGCCGTATAGCAATCAGCCCCAGCATTTT.

The chain combines TRBV7-9 with TRBJ1-4; D is possibly TRBD1 (5 bases). Trimming stripped 4 bases from V and 4 bases from J, with 10 bases between. CDR3 length: 14 residues. CDR1 SEHNR and CDR2 FQNEAQ come from the germline V gene (reference sequence). The CDR3 region is CASSSGPINEKLFF. For the CDR3, the DNA is TGTGCCAGCAGCTCGGGACCGATTAATGAAAAACTGTTTTTT.

V and J are TRBV10-1 and TRBJ2-3, with D perhaps matching TRBD2 (5 bases). The CDR3 runs to 14 residues. V lost 0 bases and J lost 9, with 13 bases in between. Germline V gives CDR1 WNHNN, CDR2 SYGVQD (reference sequence). For the CDR3, the DNA is TGCGCCAGCAGTGAGTCGGGCGGTGGGGAGACGCAGTATTTT. It encodes CASSESGGGETQYF.

The table lists this clone with a few counts. This rearrangement joins TRBV5-1 to TRBJ2-2; the match to TRBD1 covers 8 bases. The CDR3 sequence is 16 residues long. Germline V lookup: CDR1 SGHRS, CDR2 YFSETQ. Trimming cost V 0 bases and J 4 bases; bases outside gene matches: 5. The chain's CDR3 is CASSLAQGAATGELFF. CDR3 DNA sequence: TGCGCCAGCAGCTTGGCTCAGGGGGCGGCCACCGGGGAGCTGTTTTTT.

This sequence joins TRBV19 and TRBJ2-1, with 8 bases fitting TRBD1. Germline V gives CDR1 LNHDA, CDR2 SQIVND (reference sequence). This CDR3 is 15 amino acids long. V lost 7 bases and J lost 7; bases outside the gene matches: 12. CDR3 in amino acids: CASTAGQAGENEQFF. As DNA, the CDR3 is TGTGCCAGTACCGCGGGACAGGCAGGAGAGAATGAGCAGTTCTTC.

This sequence joins TRBV7-9 and TRBJ2-5; D call uncertain. The CDR3 sequence is 12 residues long. Germline CDR1 and CDR2: SEHNR and FQNEAQ (reference sequence). With 5 bases removed from V and 8 bases from J, the gap between germline ends came to 12 bases. The CDR3 DNA reads as TGTGCCAGCAGCCTGCCAAGGGAAACCCAGTACTTC. This sequence encodes CASSLPRETQYF.

The genes are TRBV28 and TRBJ1-2, with D possibly matching TRBD1 (6 bases). Trimming pared 7 bases from V and 4 bases from J, leaving 10 bases between. The germline V gene has CDR1 MDHEN and CDR2 SYDVKM. The CDR3 is 12 amino acids. Written as DNA, the CDR3 is TGTGCCAGCACCCCGGGGGCCTATGGCTACACCTTC. Amino acid sequence: CASTPGAYGYTF.

As DNA, the CDR3 is TGTGCCAGCACCCTCAGGGGCAGGGCTGCAACTAATGAAAAACTGTTTTTT. Translation gives CASTLRGRAATNEKLFF. The chain is built from TRBV5-8 and TRBJ1-4; possible D gene TRBD1, 6 bases. CDR1 and CDR2 (germline): SGHTS, YDEGEE. V was cut by 6 bases and J by 0 bases, with 18 bases left in between. The CDR3 extends over 17 amino acids.